This T cell receptor beta chain was retrieved from a study of control samples from healthy donors and cancer patients. The repertoire was sequenced with immunoSEQ multiplex PCR; TCRdb's copy has only in-frame clones and lacks some. The sample consists of 390,000 or so clones, 90% of them appearing once. Germline CDR1 reads LGHNA; CDR2 reads YNFKEQ. Trimming took 1 base from V and 3 from J, leaving 18 bases between them. The CDR3 is made up of 17 amino acids. This sequence was found in a middle-aged man with head and neck cancer. Source material: PBMCs. This rearrangement joins TRBV4-2 to TRBJ1-2, with D possibly matching TRBD1 (5 bases). The CDR3 nucleotides read TGTGCCAGCAGCCAAGTGGGGGGTCGTATAGGTGACTATGGCTACACCTTC. Its translation is CASSQVGGRIGDYGYTF.